The TCR beta chain described here comes from a study of cytomegalovirus exposure and HLA in healthy donors. Germline V gives CDR1 SGDLS, CDR2 YYNGEE. The V and J ends lost 0 bases and 1 base respectively, with 8 bases between them. The CDR3 has 15 amino acids. PCR primers comprised 60 Vbeta and 13 Jbeta primers. TCRdb's table, derived via immunoSEQ multiplex PCR, lists solely in-frame clones and lacks some. Among 120,000 or so clones listed, more than 60% were seen once. The V call is TRBV9, the J call TRBJ1-3; possible D gene TRBD1, 6 bases. The clonotype originates from a woman between 40 and 50 years old in good health and CMV-seropositive. The sequenced sample was PBMCs. DNA of the CDR3: TGTGCCAGCAGCGTAGTAGGACAGTCTGGAAACACCATATATTTT. It codes for CASSVVGQSGNTIYF.